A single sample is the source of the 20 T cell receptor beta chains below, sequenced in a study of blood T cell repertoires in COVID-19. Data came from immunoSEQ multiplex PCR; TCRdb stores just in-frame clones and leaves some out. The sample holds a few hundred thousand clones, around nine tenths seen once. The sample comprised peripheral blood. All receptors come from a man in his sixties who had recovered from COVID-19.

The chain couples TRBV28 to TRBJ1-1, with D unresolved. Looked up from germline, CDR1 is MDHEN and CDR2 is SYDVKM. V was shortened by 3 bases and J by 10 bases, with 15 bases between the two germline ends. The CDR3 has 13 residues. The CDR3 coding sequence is TGTGCCAGCAGTTTGTCCGGACGTCGGGGAGCTTTCTTT. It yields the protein CASSLSGRRGAFF.

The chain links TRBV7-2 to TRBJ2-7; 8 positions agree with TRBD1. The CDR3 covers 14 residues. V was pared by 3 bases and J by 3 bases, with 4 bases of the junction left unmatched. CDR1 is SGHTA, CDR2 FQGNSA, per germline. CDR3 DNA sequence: TGTGCCAGCAGCTTTGGACAGGGTAACTACGAGCAGTACTTC. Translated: CASSFGQGNYEQYF.

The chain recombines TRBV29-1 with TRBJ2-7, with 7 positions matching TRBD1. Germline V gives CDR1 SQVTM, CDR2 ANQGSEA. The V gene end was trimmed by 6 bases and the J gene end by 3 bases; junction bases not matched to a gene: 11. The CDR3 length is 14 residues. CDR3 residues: CSVLEGPGGYEQYF. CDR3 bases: TGCAGCGTCCTAGAGGGCCCAGGGGGCTACGAGCAGTACTTC.

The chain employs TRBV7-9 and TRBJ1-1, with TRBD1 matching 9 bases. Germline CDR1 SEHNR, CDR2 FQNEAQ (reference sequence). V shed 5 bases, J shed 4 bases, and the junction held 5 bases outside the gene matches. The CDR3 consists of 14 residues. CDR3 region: CASSVQGASTEAFF. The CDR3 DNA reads TGTGCCAGCAGCGTACAGGGGGCCAGCACTGAAGCTTTCTTT.

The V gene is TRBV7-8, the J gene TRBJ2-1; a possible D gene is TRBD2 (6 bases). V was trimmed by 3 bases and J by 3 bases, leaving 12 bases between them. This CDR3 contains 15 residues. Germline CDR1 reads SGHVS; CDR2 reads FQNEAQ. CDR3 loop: CASSLDSEGYNEQFF. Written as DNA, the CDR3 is TGTGCCAGCAGCTTGGACTCGGAGGGCTACAATGAGCAGTTCTTC.

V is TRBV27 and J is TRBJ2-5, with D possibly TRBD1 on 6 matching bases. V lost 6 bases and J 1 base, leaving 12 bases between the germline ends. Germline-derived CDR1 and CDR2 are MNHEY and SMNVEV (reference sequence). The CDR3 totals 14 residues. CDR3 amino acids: CASRQTGRQETQYF. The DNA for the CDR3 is TGTGCCAGCAGGCAGACAGGACGCCAAGAGACCCAGTACTTC.

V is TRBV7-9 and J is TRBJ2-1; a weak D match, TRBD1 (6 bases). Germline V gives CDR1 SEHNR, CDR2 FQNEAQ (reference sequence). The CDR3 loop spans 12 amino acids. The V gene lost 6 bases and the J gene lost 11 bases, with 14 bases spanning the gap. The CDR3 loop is CASSPNRVKQFF. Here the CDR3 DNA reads TGTGCCAGCAGTCCAAACAGGGTCAAGCAGTTCTTC.

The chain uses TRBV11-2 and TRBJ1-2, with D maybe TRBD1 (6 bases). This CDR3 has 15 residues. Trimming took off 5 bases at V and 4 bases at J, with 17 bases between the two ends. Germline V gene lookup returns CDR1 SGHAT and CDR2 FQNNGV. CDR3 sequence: CASSPSGGPIYGYTF. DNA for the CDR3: TGTGCCAGCAGCCCCAGTGGGGGCCCTATCTATGGCTACACCTTC.

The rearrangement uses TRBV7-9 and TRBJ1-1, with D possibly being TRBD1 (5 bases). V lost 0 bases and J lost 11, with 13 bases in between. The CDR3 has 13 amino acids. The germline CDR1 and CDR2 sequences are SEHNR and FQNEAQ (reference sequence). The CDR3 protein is CASSLAQGGAAFF. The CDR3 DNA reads TGTGCCAGCAGCTTAGCCCAAGGCGGGGCGGCTTTCTTT.

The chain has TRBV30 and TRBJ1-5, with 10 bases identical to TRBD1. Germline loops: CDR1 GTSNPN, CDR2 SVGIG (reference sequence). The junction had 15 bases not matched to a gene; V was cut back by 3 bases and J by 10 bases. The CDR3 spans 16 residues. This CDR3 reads CAWSRTGGGSDKPQHF. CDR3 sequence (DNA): TGTGCCTGGAGCCGGACAGGGGGGGGATCGGATAAACCCCAGCATTTT.

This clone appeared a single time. Here the CDR3 DNA reads TGTGCCAGCAGTTCGACAGTTCCCTATGGCTACACCTTC. It translates to CASSSTVPYGYTF. This chain connects TRBV12-3 or TRBV12-4 to TRBJ1-2, with a weak D call TRBD1 (5 bases). The CDR3 is made up of 13 amino acids. Between the trimmed V and J ends, which lost 4 bases and 4 bases, there was a span of 10 bases.

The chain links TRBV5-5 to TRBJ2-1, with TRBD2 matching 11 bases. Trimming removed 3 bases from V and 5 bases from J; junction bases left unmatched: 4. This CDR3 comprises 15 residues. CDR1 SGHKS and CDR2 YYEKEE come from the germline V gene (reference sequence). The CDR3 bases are TGTGCCAGCAGCTCCTATAGCGGGGGGGACAATGAGCAGTTCTTC. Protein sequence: CASSSYSGGDNEQFF.

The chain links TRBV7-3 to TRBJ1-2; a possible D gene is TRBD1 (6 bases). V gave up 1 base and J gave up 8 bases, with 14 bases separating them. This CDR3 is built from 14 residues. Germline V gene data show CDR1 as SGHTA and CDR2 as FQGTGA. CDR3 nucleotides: TGTGCCAGCAGCTTAAGTCCAGGGGAGGGAGGCTACACCTTC. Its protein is CASSLSPGEGGYTF.

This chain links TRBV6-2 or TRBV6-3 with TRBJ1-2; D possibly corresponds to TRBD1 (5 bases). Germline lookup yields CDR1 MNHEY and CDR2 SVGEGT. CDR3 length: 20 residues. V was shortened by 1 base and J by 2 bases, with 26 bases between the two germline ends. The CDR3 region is CASSYYRVSQGGGGNYGYTF. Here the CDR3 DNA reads TGTGCCAGCAGTTACTACCGGGTGTCGCAGGGCGGCGGGGGAAACTATGGCTACACCTTC.

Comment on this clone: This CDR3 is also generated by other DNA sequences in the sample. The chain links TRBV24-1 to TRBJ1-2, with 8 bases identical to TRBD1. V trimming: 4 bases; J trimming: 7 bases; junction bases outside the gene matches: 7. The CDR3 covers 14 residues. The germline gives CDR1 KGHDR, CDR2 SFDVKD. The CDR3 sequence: CATSDSDRVGGYTF. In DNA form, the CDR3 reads TGTGCCACCAGTGACTCGGACAGGGTCGGTGGCTACACCTTC.

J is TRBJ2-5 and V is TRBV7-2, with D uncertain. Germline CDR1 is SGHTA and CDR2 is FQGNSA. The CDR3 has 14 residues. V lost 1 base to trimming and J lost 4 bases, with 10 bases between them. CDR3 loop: CASSLDWSGETQYF. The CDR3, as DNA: TGTGCCAGCAGCTTAGATTGGTCCGGAGAGACCCAGTACTTC. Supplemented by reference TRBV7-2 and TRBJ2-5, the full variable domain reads GAGVSQSPSNKVTEKGKDVELRCDPISGHTALYWYRQSLGQGLEFLIYFQGNSAPDKSGLPSDRFSAERTGGSVSTLTIQRTQQEDSAVYLCASSLDWSGETQYFGPGTRLLVL.

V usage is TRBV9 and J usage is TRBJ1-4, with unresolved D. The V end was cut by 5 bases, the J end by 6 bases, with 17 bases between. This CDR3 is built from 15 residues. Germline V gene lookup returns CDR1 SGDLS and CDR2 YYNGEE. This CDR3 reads CASSVVGGRDEKLFF. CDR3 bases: TGTGCCAGCAGTGTGGTGGGAGGGCGCGATGAAAAACTGTTTTTT. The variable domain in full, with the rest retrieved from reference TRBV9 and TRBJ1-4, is DSGVTQTPKHLITATGQRVTLRCSPRSGDLSVYWYQQSLDQGLQFLIQYYNGEERAKGNILERFSAQQFPDLHSELNLSSLELGDSALYFCASSVVGGRDEKLFFGSGTQLSVL.

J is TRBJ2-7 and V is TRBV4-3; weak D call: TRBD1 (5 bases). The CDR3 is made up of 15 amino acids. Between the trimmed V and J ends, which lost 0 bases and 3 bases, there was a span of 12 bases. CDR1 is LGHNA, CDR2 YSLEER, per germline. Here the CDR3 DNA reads TGCGCCAGCAGCCAAGATACAGGCTATTACTACGAGCAGTACTTC. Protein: CASSQDTGYYYEQYF.

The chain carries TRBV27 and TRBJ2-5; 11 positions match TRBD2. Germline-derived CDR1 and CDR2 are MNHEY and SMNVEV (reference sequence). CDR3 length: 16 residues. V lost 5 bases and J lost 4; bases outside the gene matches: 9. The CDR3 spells CASSPRLAGGRETQYF. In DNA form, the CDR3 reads TGTGCCAGCAGTCCCAGGCTAGCGGGAGGACGAGAGACCCAGTACTTC.

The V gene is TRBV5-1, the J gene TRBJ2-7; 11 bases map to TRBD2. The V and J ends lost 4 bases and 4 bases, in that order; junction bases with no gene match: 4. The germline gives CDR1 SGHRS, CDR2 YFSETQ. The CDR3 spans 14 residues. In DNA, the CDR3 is TGCGCCAGCAGCGCTAGCGGGGGGCCTTACGAGCAGTACTTC. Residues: CASSASGGPYEQYF.